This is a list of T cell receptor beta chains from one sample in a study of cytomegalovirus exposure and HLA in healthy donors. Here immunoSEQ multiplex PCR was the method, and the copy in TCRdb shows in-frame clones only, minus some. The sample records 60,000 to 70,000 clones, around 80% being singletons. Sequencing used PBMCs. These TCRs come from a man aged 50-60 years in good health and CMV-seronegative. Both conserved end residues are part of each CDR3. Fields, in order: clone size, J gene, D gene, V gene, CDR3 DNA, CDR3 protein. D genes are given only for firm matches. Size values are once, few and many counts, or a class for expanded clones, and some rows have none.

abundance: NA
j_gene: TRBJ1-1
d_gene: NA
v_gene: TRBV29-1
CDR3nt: TGCAGCGCCAGACGGGGGTTTGACACTGAAGCTTTCTTT
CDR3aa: CSARRGFDTEAFF

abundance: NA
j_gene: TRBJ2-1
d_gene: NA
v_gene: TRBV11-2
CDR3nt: TGTGCCAGCAGCTTTTCCCCCTTTGAGCAGTTCTTC
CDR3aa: CASSFSPFEQFF

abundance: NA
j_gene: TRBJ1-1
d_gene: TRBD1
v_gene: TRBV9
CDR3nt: TGTGCCAGCAGCGAACACCTAATGACAGGGGGGAACACTGAAGCTTTCTTT
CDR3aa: CASSEHLMTGGNTEAFF

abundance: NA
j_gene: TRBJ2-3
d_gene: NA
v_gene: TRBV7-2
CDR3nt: TGTGCCAGCAGCCGGACTTTTCGTGATACGCAGTATTTT
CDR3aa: CASSRTFRDTQYF

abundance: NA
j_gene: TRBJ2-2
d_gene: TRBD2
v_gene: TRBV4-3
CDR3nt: TGCGCCAGCAGAGCGGGAGGTAACACCGGGGAGCTGTTTTTT
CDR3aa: CASRAGGNTGELFF

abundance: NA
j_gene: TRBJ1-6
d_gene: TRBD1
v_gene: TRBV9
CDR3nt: TGTGCCAGCAGCACCCACAGGGGGAATTCACCCCTCCACTTT
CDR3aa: CASSTHRGNSPLHF

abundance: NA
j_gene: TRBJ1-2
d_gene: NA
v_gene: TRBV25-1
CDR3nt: TGTGCCACCTGGACACGTTTTGGGTATGGCTACACCTTC
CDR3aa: CATWTRFGYGYTF

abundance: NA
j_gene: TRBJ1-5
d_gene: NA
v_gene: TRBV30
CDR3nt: TGTGCCTGGAGTGCGGGAACTCAGCCCCAGCATTTT
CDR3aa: CAWSAGTQPQHF

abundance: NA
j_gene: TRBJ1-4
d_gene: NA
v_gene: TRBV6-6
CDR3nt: TGTGCCAGCACCAACCGTGGGGGGAATGAAAAACTGTTTTTT
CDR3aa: CASTNRGGNEKLFF

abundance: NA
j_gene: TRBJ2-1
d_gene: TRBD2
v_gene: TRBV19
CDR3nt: TGTGCCAGTAGTCCCCCTAGCGGGAGCTCCTACAATGAGCAGTTCTTC
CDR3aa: CASSPPSGSSYNEQFF

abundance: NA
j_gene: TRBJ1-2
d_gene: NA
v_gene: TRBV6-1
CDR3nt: TGTGCCAGCAGTGAAGCTCACAAGAACCTCTATGGCTACACCTTC
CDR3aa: CASSEAHKNLYGYTF

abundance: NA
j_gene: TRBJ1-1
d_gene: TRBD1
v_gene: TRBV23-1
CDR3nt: TGCGCCAGCAGCCCGACAGGGGATAAAGCTTTCTTT
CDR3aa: CASSPTGDKAFF

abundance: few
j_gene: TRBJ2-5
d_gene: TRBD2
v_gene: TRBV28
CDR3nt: TGTGCCATCACAGGGTGGGTAGCGGGATTTCAAGAGACCCAGTACTTC
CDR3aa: CAITGWVAGFQETQYF

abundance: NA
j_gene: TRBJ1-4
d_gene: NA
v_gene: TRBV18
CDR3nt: TGTGCCAGCTCACCCTTGCGATTTGACAGCGCAACTAATGAAAAACTGTTTTTT
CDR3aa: CASSPLRFDSATNEKLFF

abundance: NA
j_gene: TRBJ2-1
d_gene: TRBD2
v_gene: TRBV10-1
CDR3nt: TGCGCCAGCAAAGACGCGGGAGAAGCAACTGAGCAGTTCTTC
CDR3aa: CASKDAGEATEQFF

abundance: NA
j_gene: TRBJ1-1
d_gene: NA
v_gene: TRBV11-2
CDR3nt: TGTGCCAGCAGCTTATTCCAGGGTGCGAACACTGAAGCTTTCTTT
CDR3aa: CASSLFQGANTEAFF

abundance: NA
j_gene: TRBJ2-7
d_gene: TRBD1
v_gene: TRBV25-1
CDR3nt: TGTGCCAGCAGTGCGGGACAGGGCTACGAGCAGTACTTC
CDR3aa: CASSAGQGYEQYF

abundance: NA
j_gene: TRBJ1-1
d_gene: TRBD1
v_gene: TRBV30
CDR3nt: TGTGCCTGGAGCTCTCATTTCTCCCAGGGGGCTTACACTGAAGCTTTCTTT
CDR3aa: CAWSSHFSQGAYTEAFF

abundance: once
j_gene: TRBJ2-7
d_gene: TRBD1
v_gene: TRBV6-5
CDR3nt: TGTGCCAGCAGTTTGTCCGGGACAGGGAGGCGATGGGAGCAGTACTTC
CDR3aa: CASSLSGTGRRWEQYF

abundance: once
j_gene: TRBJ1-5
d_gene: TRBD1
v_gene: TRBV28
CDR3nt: TGTGCCAGCAGCCTAGGACAGGGGGCAGGACAGCCCCAGCATTTT
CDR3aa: CASSLGQGAGQPQHF

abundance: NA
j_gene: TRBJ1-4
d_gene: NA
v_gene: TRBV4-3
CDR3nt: TGCGCCAGCAGCCAACTTCTGAATGAAAAACTGTTTTTT
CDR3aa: CASSQLLNEKLFF

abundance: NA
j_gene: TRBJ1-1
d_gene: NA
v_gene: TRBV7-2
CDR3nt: TGTGCCAGCAGCCGTCGGGGGGCCACTGAAGCTTTCTTT
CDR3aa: CASSRRGATEAFF

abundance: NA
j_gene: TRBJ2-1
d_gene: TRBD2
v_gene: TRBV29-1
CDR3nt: TGCAGCGTTGAAGACTGGACTAGCGGTCTTAATGAGCAGTTCTTC
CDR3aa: CSVEDWTSGLNEQFF